A single sample is the source of the 31 T cell receptor beta chains below, sequenced in a study of metastatic and nonmetastatic thyroid tumors. No treatment had been given to any patient before thyroid surgery. TCRdb re-called the PCR reads via MiXCR. The table lists around 20,000 clones, approximately 30% of them singletons. Source material: adjacent normal tissue. The receptors here all came from a female donor with papillary thyroid cancer or a benign thyroid nodule (not recorded which). Some clones in this sample may be carry-over from other donors' samples.

The chain carries TRBV6-1 and TRBJ1-1; no clear D gene. The CDR3 contains 12 residues. V was clipped by 8 bases and J by 3 bases, with 10 bases between them. Germline V lookup: CDR1 MNHNS, CDR2 SASEGT. The CDR3 protein is CASWSPDTEAFF. The CDR3 DNA is TGTGCCAGCTGGAGCCCGGACACTGAAGCTTTCTTT.

This clone has more than one count but fewer than ten. This sequence joins TRBV6-1 and TRBJ2-2, with D perhaps matching TRBD2 (6 bases). Germline V gives CDR1 MNHNS, CDR2 SASEGT. The CDR3 covers 15 residues. V was trimmed by 5 bases and J by 2 bases, leaving 12 bases between them. For the CDR3, the DNA is TGTGCCAGCAGTCCCCTAGCGACCAACACCGGGGAGCTGTTTTTT. Translating gives CASSPLATNTGELFF.

By share, this clone ranks as medium-sized. The chain recombines TRBV28 with TRBJ2-5; 14 positions agree with TRBD2. V trimming: 3 bases; J trimming: 3 bases; junction bases outside the gene matches: 9. Germline loops: CDR1 MDHEN, CDR2 SYDVKM. The CDR3 is 18 residues long. CDR3 nucleotide sequence: TGTGCCAGCAGTTTGATTTCGGGACTAGCGGGGGAGAAAGAGACCCAGTACTTC. Encoded protein: CASSLISGLAGEKETQYF.

The rearrangement links TRBV4-1 to TRBJ2-5, with D tentatively TRBD1 or TRBD2 (5 bases each). This CDR3 has 16 residues. Germline V gene data show CDR1 as MGHRA and CDR2 as YSYEKL. With 0 bases removed from V and 1 base from J, the gap between germline ends came to 12 bases. CDR3 sequence (DNA): TGCGCCAGCAGCCAAGATCATGGGACCACCCAAGAGACCCAGTACTTC. This encodes CASSQDHGTTQETQYF.

This clone appeared many times. The junction departs from the called germline gene at one end, perhaps through a read error. This same CDR3 is encoded by further DNA sequences in the sample. The rearrangement joins TRBV2 to TRBJ2-7; the D gene is possibly TRBD2 (6 bases). The CDR3 extends over 13 amino acids. The germline gives CDR1 SNHLY, CDR2 FYNNEI. In nucleotides, the CDR3 is TGCGCCACACATGGGGGGAACACCTACGAGCAGTACTTC. Translating it yields CATHGGNTYEQYF. Variable domain in full (rest from reference TRBV2 and TRBJ2-7): EPEVTQTPSHQVTQMGQEVILRCVPISNHLYFYWYRQILGQKVEFLVSFYNNEISEKSEIFDDQFSVERPDGSNFTLKIRSTKLEDSAMYFCATHGGNTYEQYFGPGTRLTVT.

This clone was recorded a few times. The chain employs TRBV2 and TRBJ2-7; 9 positions agree with TRBD1. CDR3 length equals 14 residues. The junction had 8 bases not matched to a gene; V was cut back by 8 bases and J by 3 bases. In germline, CDR1 is SNHLY, CDR2 FYNNEI. The CDR3 DNA is TGTGCCAGCGGAGACAGGGGGATTAACTACGAGCAGTACTTC. Translated, it gives CASGDRGINYEQYF.

This clone was counted between two and nine times. This chain connects TRBV6-1 to TRBJ1-3; D is uncertain. Germline values: CDR1 MNHNS, CDR2 SASEGT. Trimming took 5 bases from V and 3 from J, leaving 8 bases between them. CDR3 length: 13 residues. The CDR3 sequence: CASSPMGGNTIYF. The CDR3 coding sequence is TGTGCCAGCAGTCCCATGGGTGGAAACACCATATATTTT.

This clone occurred many times. The gene calls are TRBV20-1 and TRBJ2-3; D uncertain. The germline V and J ends were trimmed by 3 bases and 1 base, with 11 bases remaining between them. From germline, CDR1 is DFQATT and CDR2 SNEGSKA (reference sequence). The CDR3 length is 14 residues. CDR3 residues: CSARASAGTDTQYF. CDR3 DNA sequence: TGCAGTGCTAGGGCCTCGGCTGGCACAGATACGCAGTATTTT.

By sample fraction, this clone is medium-sized. This chain joins TRBV24-1 and TRBJ2-1, with a possible D match to TRBD1 (6 bases). The V end was cut by 9 bases, the J end by 8 bases, with 16 bases between. Germline V gives CDR1 KGHDR, CDR2 SFDVKD. The CDR3 sequence is 13 residues long. CDR3 sequence: CATGRGGAYEQFF. CDR3 coding DNA: TGTGCCACCGGAAGAGGGGGTGCTTATGAGCAGTTCTTC.

The rearrangement uses TRBV30 and TRBJ1-2; 8 positions match TRBD1. This CDR3 region has 13 residues. The trim removed 4 bases at V and 8 bases at J, leaving 9 bases unmatched. From germline, CDR1 is GTSNPN and CDR2 SVGIG (reference sequence). This CDR3 is CAWTGGRIGGYTF. DNA for the CDR3: TGTGCCTGGACAGGGGGCAGAATAGGGGGCTACACCTTC.

J is TRBJ1-6 and V is TRBV12-3 or TRBV12-4; D remains ambiguous. The CDR3 runs to 15 residues. The V end lost 2 bases, the J end lost 7 bases, and 12 bases lay between the germline ends. In DNA, the CDR3 is TGTGCCAGCAGTTTACGATGGACGGGGAATTCACCCCTCCACTTT. It translates to CASSLRWTGNSPLHF.

In its sample, this clone was seen a few times. This sequence joins TRBV12-5 and TRBJ2-1, with D tentatively TRBD1 or TRBD2 (5 bases each). Trimming cost V 3 bases and J 9 bases, with 24 bases left between them. This CDR3 has 17 amino acids. Germline loops: CDR1 LGHNT, CDR2 FRNRAP. CDR3 protein: CASGFPHGPGSSSEQFF. For the CDR3, the DNA is TGTGCTAGTGGTTTCCCCCACGGTCCAGGGAGCTCGAGTGAGCAGTTCTTC.

The chain links TRBV6-2 or TRBV6-3 to TRBJ2-5; tentatively, D is TRBD1 (8 bases). The CDR3 runs to 16 residues. V was cut by 5 bases and J by 5 bases, with 21 bases left in between. Germline CDR1 MNHEY, CDR2 SVGEGT. The CDR3 sequence: CASSGYQGAGEETQYF. The CDR3, as DNA: TGTGCCAGCAGTGGATATCAGGGGGCGGGAGAGGAGACCCAGTACTTC.

The table lists this clone with a few counts. The V and J genes are TRBV6-2 or TRBV6-3 and TRBJ1-3; D remains ambiguous. Germline V gene sequence: CDR1 MNHEY, CDR2 SVGEGT. V shed 2 bases and J shed 1 base, with 6 bases lying between them. CDR3 length: 14 amino acids. CDR3 bases: TGTGCCAGCAGTTACACACATTCTGGAAACACCATATATTTT. Its translation is CASSYTHSGNTIYF.

For this clone: The conserved phenylalanine or tryptophan is not found at the CDR3 terminus, so this likely reflects a read error. Because the CDR3's place on the DNA is in doubt, the DNA is left out and the CDR3 is given as listed by TCRdb. The chain recombines TRBV12-3 or TRBV12-4 with TRBJ1-6. The CDR3 is made up of 16 amino acids, end residues included. The CDR3: CASSLATGAPIIHPST.

The sample holds a few counts of this clone. V gene TRBV10-3 combines with J gene TRBJ2-7; D remains ambiguous. The length of the CDR3 is 12 residues. Trimming cost V 8 bases and J 3 bases, with 11 bases left between them. Germline V CDR1 and CDR2: ENHRY, SYGVKD. In nucleotides, the CDR3 is TGTGCCATCGGGCAGGCCAGCTACGAGCAGTACTTC. The encoded protein is CAIGQASYEQYF.

This clone has more than one count but fewer than ten. The CDR3 DNA reads as TGTGCCAGCAGTTTAGGGGGCCCAGGTGCCGAGGAAACCTACGAGCAGTACTTC. Protein product: CASSLGGPGAEETYEQYF. The chain carries TRBV28 and TRBJ2-7; tentatively, D is TRBD1 (6 bases). Trimming left V 2 bases short and J 2 bases short, with 22 bases between. The CDR3 runs to 18 residues. The germline V gene has CDR1 MDHEN and CDR2 SYDVKM. Variable domain in full (rest from reference TRBV28 and TRBJ2-7): DVKVTQSSRYLVKRTGEKVFLECVQDMDHENMFWYRQDPGLGLRLIYFSYDVKMKEKGDIPEGYSVSREKKERFSLILESASTNQTSMYLCASSLGGPGAEETYEQYFGPGTRLTVT.

The chain links TRBV4-2 to TRBJ2-2, with a possible D match to TRBD2 (6 bases). CDR3 size: 15 residues. The ends were cut back, 6 bases at V and 5 bases at J, with 16 bases in the middle. The V gene's germline CDR1 is LGHNA and CDR2 YNFKEQ. CDR3: CASRLASAETGELFF. The CDR3 coding sequence is TGTGCCAGCAGGCTCGCTAGCGCGGAAACCGGGGAGCTGTTTTTT.

This clone has only a few counts. This may be a read error, as it is one base from a much larger clone. This chain joins TRBV6-1 and TRBJ2-7; 8 positions agree with TRBD1. Germline loops: CDR1 MNHNS, CDR2 SASEGT. There are 14 residues in the CDR3. CDR3 residues: CASSGDRGIYEQYF. The DNA for the CDR3 is TGCGCCAGCAGTGGTGACAGGGGAATCTACGAGCAGTACTTC.

This clone rates as medium-sized. This chain connects TRBV6-6 to TRBJ1-2, with 10 bases matching TRBD1. This CDR3 is 14 amino acids long. V lost 2 bases, J lost 7 bases, and 4 bases stayed unmatched. The germline V gene encodes CDR1 MNHNY and CDR2 SVGAGI (reference sequence). This CDR3 reads CASSYGTGAAGYTF. The CDR3 region has the DNA TGTGCCAGCAGTTACGGGACAGGGGCGGCTGGCTACACCTTC.

This clone occurred a few times. The V gene is TRBV6-1, the J gene TRBJ1-2; unclear D gene. This CDR3 is 13 amino acids long. Deletions cut 10 bases from V and 2 bases from J, with 14 bases between. Germline CDR1 reads MNHNS; CDR2 reads SASEGT. CDR3 DNA: TGTGCCACCCTAGGATGGGAGAACTATGGCTACACCTTC. This gives the protein CATLGWENYGYTF.

This clone was recorded at least ten times. The chain is built from TRBV20-1 and TRBJ2-1, with TRBD2 matching over 8 bases. Germline V gene data show CDR1 as DFQATT and CDR2 as SNEGSKA (reference sequence). Trimming at V came to 3 bases and at J to 4 bases, leaving 8 bases not matched to a gene. The CDR3 spans 15 residues. The CDR3 region has the DNA TGCAGTGCTAGTCAGCGGGGGAGAGATTACAATGAGCAGTTCTTC. Amino acids: CSASQRGRDYNEQFF.

Ten or more counts support this clone. Different DNA sequences within this sample yield the same CDR3. The chain couples TRBV3-1 to TRBJ1-1; D not certain. V shed 1 base and J shed 5 bases, with 14 bases lying between them. This CDR3 contains 15 residues. The germline CDR1 and CDR2 sequences are LGHDT and YNNKEL (reference sequence). The CDR3 region has the DNA TGTGCCAGCAGCCAAGGATTGAGGGTGACGACTGAAGCTTTCTTT. Its translation is CASSQGLRVTTEAFF.

The chain has TRBV7-3 and TRBJ1-2; no clear D gene. The CDR3 length is 15 residues. Per germline, CDR1 SGHTA and CDR2 FQGTGA. V dropped 6 bases and J dropped 0 bases, with 14 bases sitting between them. CDR3 in DNA: TGTGCCAGCAGTCACGGTGTAGCAGCTAACTATGGCTACACCTTC. Its translation: CASSHGVAANYGYTF.

In its sample, this clone ranks as medium-sized. The genes are TRBV2 and TRBJ2-3; TRBD2 matches at 9 bases. Germline V lookup: CDR1 SNHLY, CDR2 FYNNEI. The CDR3 loop spans 15 amino acids. Germline trimming cut 4 bases from V and 2 bases from J; bases unmatched to any gene: 4. The CDR3 sequence is CASSVGTSSTDTQYF. The CDR3, as DNA: TGTGCCAGCAGTGTAGGGACTAGCTCCACAGATACGCAGTATTTT.

This clone rates as medium-sized. The chain couples TRBV24-1 to TRBJ1-2, with D unclear. With 3 bases removed from V and 8 bases from J, the gap between germline ends came to 18 bases. The CDR3 extends over 15 amino acids. Germline CDR1 is KGHDR and CDR2 is SFDVKD. The CDR3 loop reads CATSDRDPFSHGYTF. The CDR3 nucleotides are TGTGCCACCAGTGATCGGGATCCATTTTCCCACGGCTACACCTTC.

By share, this clone counts as medium-sized (0.01 to 0.1%). This rearrangement joins TRBV28 to TRBJ2-3, with D possibly being TRBD1 or TRBD2 (5 bases each). The CDR3 consists of 13 residues. Germline V gene data show CDR1 as MDHEN and CDR2 as SYDVKM. Trimming removed 8 bases at V and 5 bases at J, with 14 bases between. This CDR3 reads CASFPSGGDTQYF. In DNA form, the CDR3 reads TGTGCCAGCTTTCCGAGTGGGGGAGATACGCAGTATTTT.

This clone was seen many times. One junction end disagrees with the germline gene, perhaps due to a read error. The sample contains more than one DNA sequence encoding this CDR3. The rearrangement joins TRBV9 to TRBJ2-5; D may be TRBD2 (6 bases). Per the germline V gene, CDR1 is SGDLS and CDR2 is YYNGEE. The CDR3 loop spans 14 amino acids. CDR3 in amino acids: CASSVGDSQETQYF. The CDR3 DNA reads as TGTGCCAGCAGTGTAGGGGACTCTCAAGAGACCCAGTACTTC. The entire variable domain, with the rest obtained from reference TRBV9 and TRBJ2-5, is as follows: DSGVTQTPKHLITATGQRVTLRCSPRSGDLSVYWYQQSLDQGLQFLIQYYNGEERAKGNILERFSAQQFPDLHSELNLSSLELGDSALYFCASSVGDSQETQYFGPGTRLLVL.

CDR3: CASSVNSWSYEQYF. The CDR3 nucleotides read TGTGCCAGCAGCGTTAATAGTTGGTCCTACGAGCAGTACTTC. The chain uses TRBV11-1 and TRBJ2-7, with D unresolved. V lost 5 bases and J 1 base, leaving 12 bases between the germline ends. The germline V gene encodes CDR1 SGHAT and CDR2 FQDESV (reference sequence). The CDR3 has 14 residues.

This clone turned up a few times. The chain uses TRBV6-1 and TRBJ1-6, with D unresolved. V lost 5 bases and J 4 bases, leaving 12 bases between the germline ends. This CDR3 contains 15 residues. In germline, CDR1 is MNHNS, CDR2 SASEGT. The CDR3 DNA sequence: TGTGCCAGCAGTTTGGGCCGATGGTATAATTCACCCCTCCACTTT. Translation: CASSLGRWYNSPLHF.

The sample holds many counts of this clone. The rearrangement links TRBV29-1 to TRBJ2-1; D might be TRBD2 (6 bases). V lost 4 bases, J lost 0 bases, and 19 bases lay in between. This CDR3 is 17 amino acids long. Germline CDR1 reads SQVTM; CDR2 reads ANQGSEA. The CDR3 sequence is CSVAHLRGLSSYNEQFF. DNA for the CDR3: TGCAGCGTTGCCCACCTTCGGGGACTGAGCTCCTACAATGAGCAGTTCTTC.